This T cell receptor (beta chain) was retrieved from a study of cytomegalovirus exposure and HLA in healthy donors (dated by TCRdb to 2016 to 2017). As for the study more broadly: An earlier analysis of roughly 500 of the donors reported roughly 300 Gb of sequence data and approximately 110 million unique TCR beta sequences from 150 million to 200 million T cells. Roughly 290 gigabases of sequencing data and approximately 91 million unique TCR sequences made up an early release that covered about 640 HLA-typed donors. Among the roughly 400 genotyped donors, roughly 80% belonged to the genetic ancestry cluster associated with self-reported Caucasian donors. The study aimed to test whether signatures of past pathogen exposure could be identified by cataloging public T cell receptors. Using immunosequencing, the study profiled T cell repertoires from around 670 subjects and related those repertoires to cytomegalovirus serostatus. In addition to the first cohort of 650 to 800 subjects, a separate validation cohort of 130 or so different subjects was used. The study combined high-throughput TCR immunosequencing, statistical association of individual TCRs with disease status, and machine learning to predict cytomegalovirus infection status. A later analysis re-examined previously published TCR beta repertoires from 500 to 700 donors and added high-resolution HLA genotyping to investigate patterns of TCR occurrence. The later analysis used no new phenotypic data to find candidate immune exposures, relying instead on TCR beta sequences and their occurrence across donors. In an earlier analysis of roughly 540 of the donors, high-throughput TCR beta sequencing was used to judge whether each TCR beta V gene segment behaved as functional or pseudogenic. Alongside the repertoire data, information on donor age, sex, ethnicity and CMV serostatus was compiled. A later genetic analysis used genome-wide SNP genotypes for 398 of the 666 donors, treating that subset as a discovery cohort. Every repertoire in the discovery cohort had been generated on one and the same sequencing platform. Class I and class II HLA loci were covered by the typing at four-digit resolution. Typing coverage varied by locus: roughly 620-640 donors for A, B, C, DRB1 and DQB1; 522 for DQA1; 600 to 610 for DPA1; about 450 for DPB1. Four or five DR-DQ haplotypes were handled as single units for association and clustering because linkage in the cohort was strong. On average, 235,054 unique TCR beta nucleotide sequences were sequenced per donor among 398 genotyped donors of the cohort, with about 17% of those sequences being non-productive. What the authors observed across the whole study: Cytomegalovirus status was reported to be diagnosed by the classifier with high specificity and sensitivity in both the original and validation cohorts. In an earlier analysis of approximately 600 of the donors, most TCR beta V segments were observed in productive rearrangements about 87% or about 30% of the time, broadly matching IMGT annotations. Linkage disequilibrium might explain the correlated functional status among segregating V segments, but an unknown experimental factor could not be ruled out. According to a later analysis, TCR association rates differed among HLA loci, with DRB1 alleles showing the most associated TCRs and HLA-C alleles showing the fewest. Over 15 rarely observed V segments, including chromosome 9 orphons, were excluded from the earlier analysis of several hundred of the donors because counts were too low. Roughly uniform sequencing depth across donors was assumed in presence/absence analyses, although this assumption may not hold. V-gene and J-gene trimming of TCR beta chains was associated with a missense DCLRE1C variant in a later genetic analysis, and the association was replicated in an independent cohort. A later analysis associated around 16,000 TCR beta sequences with specific HLA alleles at a false discovery rate of 0.05. Because HLA typing was unavailable for some donors at each locus, only the typed subset was used in association tests. A later analysis reported that several top co-occurrence clusters appeared linked to parvovirus B19, influenza, CMV and Epstein-Barr virus. When HLA alleles, especially DR and DQ, strongly co-occurred, attributing TCR associations to individual alleles was difficult. The authors suggested that the approach could potentially be generalized to other disease states and immunological phenotypes. Immune exposure information for the cohort was limited to CMV serostatus. A later analysis found that HLA-associated TCR beta chains were more clonally expanded and had lower generation probabilities than equally common non-associated chains. A total of fewer than 200 TCR beta chains were listed by the study as associated with cytomegalovirus. According to a later analysis, most CMV-associated TCR beta chains appeared to be HLA-restricted, and the HLA associations seemed to be driven largely by CMV exposure. Most TCR sequences were seen in very few donors, while some public TCRs were found in many individuals. The sequencing pipeline was judged likely to have produced a cluster of highly shared sequence variants as a technical artifact. Only TCR beta chains were sequenced in this cohort, and the absence of alpha or paired-chain data limited detectable features. According to a later genetic analysis, donors in an Asian-associated ancestry cluster had fewer N-insertions in productive TCRs than the approximately 610-donor mean. In vitro tests confirmed that a few of the cytomegalovirus-associated TCR beta chains recognize cytomegalovirus antigens. Because the 87-base-pair reads could not distinguish some IMGT-functional V segments, including TRBV6-2 and TRBV6-3, those segments were excluded. A further reported finding was that TCR beta sequences accurately predicted the HLA-A and HLA-B alleles for most subjects in the first cohort.

From the cysteine up to the phenylalanine, the CDR3 has a length of 15 residues. Here the CDR3 DNA is all that survives: 45 bases in frame from base 1. Between the V and J ends, shortened by 0 bases and 1 base respectively, the junction contains 6 bases. The germline V gene sets CDR1 to SGHTA and CDR2 to FQGTGA. The library was built by means of the immunoSEQ multiplex PCR assay. For the multiplex PCR, a mixture combining 60 forward primers for TCR Vbeta segments and 13 reverse primers for TCR Jbeta segments was used. The CDR3 region of rearranged TCR beta genes was amplified from genomic DNA by a multiplex PCR assay. On the Illumina HiSeq System, the amplified TCR beta libraries were sequenced as 87-base-pair reads. The authors processed their data as follows. In a later analysis, approximately 74 million unique TCR beta chains were counted across the 650 to 700 repertoires, and about 10 million of these chains were shared by at least two donors. Raw reads were error-corrected and collapsed into unique sequences with a nearest-neighbor algorithm that merged closely related sequences to remove PCR and sequencing errors. V, D and J gene segments were assigned by aligning CDR3 sequences to IMGT reference sequences. For a sequence to be retained, a match of at least six nucleotides was required to both a V gene segment and a J gene segment. A rearrangement was called productive if the CDR3 had no stop codons and remained in frame with V and J, and every other rearrangement was called non-productive. Following IMGT convention, CDR3 was defined as the stretch from the second conserved V-encoded cysteine up to the conserved J-encoded phenylalanine. Sequences without an unambiguous match to a single V gene segment were excluded from the earlier analysis of about 600 of the donors. In an earlier analysis of several hundred of the donors, a V segment was called functional when productive rearrangements were above 56.7%, and segregating when the standard deviation between donors exceeded 5%. A statistical classification framework was developed to diagnose cytomegalovirus status using the catalog of TCR beta chain sequences. V and J gene assignment, in a later analysis, came from comparing TCR nucleotide sequences with IMGT/GENE-DB human TR gene sequences. The TCRdist pipeline was used in a later analysis to assign CDR3 sequences and most-parsimonious VDJ recombination scenarios. In a later analysis, each TCR beta chain was defined by its CDR3 amino acid sequence together with its V-gene family, and reads without a unique V-gene family were excluded. A later analysis removed 592 highly shared, low-generation-probability nucleotide sequences to deal with suspected cross-contamination and a sequencing artifact. A later analysis calculated a clonal expansion index for each public chain from normalized within-repertoire ranks of inferred template counts. In a later analysis, generation probabilities were computed using a VDJ recombination model fitted to out-of-frame rearrangements, and the results were checked against IGoR. In a later analysis, hypergeometric tests were used to score TCR-TCR, TCR-HLA and TCR-CMV co-occurrence, with a repertoire-size bias correction applied to TCR pairs. A later analysis estimated false discovery rates by permuting HLA or CMV assignments 20 times. In a later analysis, co-occurring TCRs were grouped with DBSCAN, and TCRdist sequence similarity was added when clustering was performed within HLA-allele-positive subsets. Repertoires with fewer than 30,000 or more than 120,000 public chains, plus five repertoires with anomalous nucleotide sharing, were excluded from co-occurrence clustering. TCRdb holds this immuneACCESS table with in-frame rearrangements only. Some clones are missing; in checked studies, unresolved V genes explain under half, and the rest has no known cause. V and J calls and clone size follow that table, whereas D and trimming were derived from the DNA. Present in this sample are 95,000 to 150,000 clones, roughly 83% of which were seen just once. Clones ranked in the top ten supply approximately 20% of the sample.

The cohort consisted of 600 or so healthy bone marrow donors. Cohort members were all nominally healthy when sampled, although unrecorded immune exposures were likely present. The donor was CMV seropositive and was included in the group of 250 to 350 seropositive cohort members. A peripheral blood sample was provided by each donor, and peripheral blood mononuclear cells were used for TCR beta sequencing. The Qiagen DNeasy Blood Extraction Kit was used to extract genomic DNA from the blood cell samples. Regarding this clone: The antigen this receptor binds is unknown. The input lacks base qualities; no much larger clone sits a single base away.

The sequencing sample was made of PBMCs. The sequence was collected from a man aged 18-30 years in good health and CMV-seropositive. The chain joins TRBV7-3 to TRBJ2-2; D gene: possibly TRBD2, on 6 matching bases. The sequence in DNA is TGTGCCAGCAGCTTAACTAGCGGGAACACCGGGGAGCTGTTTTTT. This sequence encodes CASSLTSGNTGELFF.